This TCR beta chain is drawn from a study of blood T cell repertoires in COVID-19 (TCRdb year 2020). Regarding the research as a whole: Samples covering the acute and convalescent phases of COVID-19 were provided by collaborators in the United States, Italy and Spain. The prospective study material was composed of cDNA or gDNA derived from T cells, B-cell-depleted T cells, or PBMCs. The repertoires were made available in a free public database intended to serve as a resource for research on the immune response to SARS-CoV-2. Samples came from the ongoing ImmuneRACE study (first 160 participants) plus 1,254 subjects from 6 global collaborators. Where available, HLA class I and class II types were taken from metadata supplied by the sample provider and were not determined by assay-based typing. The sample metadata nearly always contained a de-identified subject ID, COVID-19 status, age in years and sex. Subjects who had been exposed to COVID-19, were actively infected with it, or had recovered from it provided the deeply sampled blood TCRbeta repertoires that made up the dataset. What the study reported, not specific to this receptor: The amount of clinical and demographic metadata varied by source and participant and was provided uncurated.

TCRbeta CDR3 regions were amplified from genomic DNA using the immunoSEQ Assay, a bias-controlled multiplex PCR. The source study handled its data this way. The number of nucleated cells in each sample was estimated by amplification of reference gene primers within the assay. To quantify the absolute abundance of each unique TCRbeta CDR3 rearrangement, sequence reads were collapsed and filtered. For each sample, productive Simpson clonality was calculated by taking the square root of Simpson's diversity index across productive rearrangements. As stored in TCRdb, this immuneACCESS dataset retains in-frame rearrangements with V and J assigned. A fraction of the clones does not appear; measured against another copy, unresolved V genes explain less than half of the discrepancy, and the remainder lacks a known reason. V and J calls and clone size follow that table, whereas D and trimming were derived from the DNA. This sample gives about 59,000 clones in total; about 70% of them show up just once. About 15% of the sample goes to the ten largest clones.

Each collaborating institution followed its own protocols to collect whole blood in K2EDTA tubes. For TCRbeta analysis, collaborators shipped samples as frozen whole blood, isolated PBMCs, or DNA extracted from either of those sample types. On this clone: Its recognized antigen is unknown. The sample holds no much larger clone one base away, and base qualities are not on file.

Germline trimming amounts to 7 bases on V and 8 bases on J, with 8 as the count of junction bases outside the gene matches. The germline V gene encodes CDR1 MNHNY and CDR2 SVGAGI (reference sequence). Inclusive of the bounding cysteine and phenylalanine, the CDR3 is 13 residues long. Here the CDR3 DNA is all that survives: 39 bases in frame from base 1. This TCR came from a woman in her 70s with acute or convalescent COVID-19. Source material: peripheral blood. The V and J segments used are TRBV6-6 and TRBJ1-2, and 9 junction bases match TRBD1. The nucleotide sequence is TGTGCCAGCATTCCGGGACAGGGAGAGGGCTACACCTTC. Protein translation: CASIPGQGEGYTF.